The 3 T cell receptor beta chains presented below share a single source sample, sequenced in a study of blood T cells in healthy people across ages. A J-beta primer mix and a sample-barcoded 5' primer were used in a second PCR of roughly 6 to 12 cycles. Each CDR3 protein gets one entry after TCRdb re-called the 5' RACE reads with MiXCR. The repertoire includes some 1.5 million distinct CDR3 sequences, under 30% of them detected once, and 7% to 9% sits in the top ten. What was sequenced was blood. These receptors all stem from a woman under 40 in good health.

The J gene is TRBJ1-2, the V gene TRBV5-1; D possibly corresponds to TRBD1 (5 bases). Germline V lookup: CDR1 SGHRS, CDR2 YFSETQ. The length of the CDR3 is 14 residues. Trimming cost V 7 bases and J 8 bases, with 21 bases left between them. Written as DNA, the CDR3 is TGCGCCAGCCGAATTGGGGACGGGAGCGGCGGCTACACCTTC. Protein product: CASRIGDGSGGYTF. The whole variable domain, filled in from reference TRBV5-1 and TRBJ1-2, reads KAGVTQTPRYLIKTRGQQVTLSCSPISGHRSVSWYQQTPGQGLQFLFEYFSETQRNKGNFPGRFSGRQFSNSRSEMNVSTLELGDSALYLCASRIGDGSGGYTFGSGTRLTVV.

The sample holds a few counts of this clonotype. V and J are TRBV5-1 and TRBJ2-1, with 8 bases that match TRBD1. The trim removed 4 bases at V and 5 bases at J, leaving 8 bases unmatched. This CDR3 contains 15 residues. Germline values: CDR1 SGHRS, CDR2 YFSETQ. DNA of the CDR3: TGCGCCAGCAGCGGGGAGGACAGGGTCCACAATGAGCAGTTCTTC. It is translated as CASSGEDRVHNEQFF.

In this sample, this clonotype turned up many times. The chain uses TRBV29-1 and TRBJ1-2; D gene unclear. Germline CDR1 is SQVTM and CDR2 is ANQGSEA. This CDR3 has 14 residues. Trimming took off 3 bases at V and 1 base at J, with 12 bases between the two ends. CDR3 nucleotides: TGCAGCGTTGACTTACTAGGCAGTAACTATGGCTACACCTTC. As protein: CSVDLLGSNYGYTF. Full variable domain (outside the CDR3, taken from reference TRBV29-1 and TRBJ1-2): SAVISQKPSRDICQRGTSLTIQCQVDSQVTMMFWYRQQPGQSLTLIATANQGSEATYESGFVIDKFPISRPNLTFSTLTVSNMSPEDSSIYLCSVDLLGSNYGYTFGSGTRLTVV.